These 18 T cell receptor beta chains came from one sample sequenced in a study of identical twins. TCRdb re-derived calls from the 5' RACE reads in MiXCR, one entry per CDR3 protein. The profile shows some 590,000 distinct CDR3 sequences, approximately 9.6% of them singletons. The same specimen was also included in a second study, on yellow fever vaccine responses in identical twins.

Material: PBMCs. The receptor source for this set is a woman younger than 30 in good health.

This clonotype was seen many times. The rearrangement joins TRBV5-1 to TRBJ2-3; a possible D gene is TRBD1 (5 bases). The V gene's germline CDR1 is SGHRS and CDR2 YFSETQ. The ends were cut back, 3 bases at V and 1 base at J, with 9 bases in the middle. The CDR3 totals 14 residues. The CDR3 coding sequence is TGCGCCAGCAGCTCCCAGGGTGGCACAGATACGCAGTATTTT. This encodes CASSSQGGTDTQYF.

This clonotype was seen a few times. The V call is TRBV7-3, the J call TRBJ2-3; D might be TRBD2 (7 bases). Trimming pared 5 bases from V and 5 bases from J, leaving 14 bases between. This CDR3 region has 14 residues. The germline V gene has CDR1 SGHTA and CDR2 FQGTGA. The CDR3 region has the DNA TGTGCCAGCAGCAACGGGGGGCAGGGAGATACGCAGTATTTT. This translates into CASSNGGQGDTQYF.

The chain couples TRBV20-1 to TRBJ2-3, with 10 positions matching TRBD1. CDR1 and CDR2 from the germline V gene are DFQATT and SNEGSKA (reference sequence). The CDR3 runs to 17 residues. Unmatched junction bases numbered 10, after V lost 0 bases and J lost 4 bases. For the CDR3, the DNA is TGCAGTGCTAGAGATCTCTCGAGACAGGGGGCATCAGATACGCAGTATTTT. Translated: CSARDLSRQGASDTQYF.

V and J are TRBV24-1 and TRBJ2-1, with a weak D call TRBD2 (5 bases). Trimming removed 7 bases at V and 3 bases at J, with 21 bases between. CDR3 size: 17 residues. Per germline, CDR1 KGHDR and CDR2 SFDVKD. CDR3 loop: CATRRIIHLEGYNEQFF. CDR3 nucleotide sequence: TGTGCCACCAGACGGATCATCCACCTAGAGGGCTACAATGAGCAGTTCTTC.

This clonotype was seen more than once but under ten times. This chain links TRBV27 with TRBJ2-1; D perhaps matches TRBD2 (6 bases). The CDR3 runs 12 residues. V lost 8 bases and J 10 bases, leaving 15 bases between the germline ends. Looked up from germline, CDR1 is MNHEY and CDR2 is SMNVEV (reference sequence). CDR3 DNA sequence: TGTGCCAGCGGTCTGACTAGTGCCGAGCAGTTCTTC. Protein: CASGLTSAEQFF.

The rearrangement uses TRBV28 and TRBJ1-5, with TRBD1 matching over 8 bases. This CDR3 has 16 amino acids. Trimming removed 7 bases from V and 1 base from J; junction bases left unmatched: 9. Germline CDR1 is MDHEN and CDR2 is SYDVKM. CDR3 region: CASTAPGQASNQPQHF. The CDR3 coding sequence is TGTGCCAGCACCGCCCCGGGACAGGCGAGCAATCAGCCCCAGCATTTT. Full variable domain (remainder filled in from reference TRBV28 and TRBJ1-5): DVKVTQSSRYLVKRTGEKVFLECVQDMDHENMFWYRQDPGLGLRLIYFSYDVKMKEKGDIPEGYSVSREKKERFSLILESASTNQTSMYLCASTAPGQASNQPQHFGDGTRLSIL.

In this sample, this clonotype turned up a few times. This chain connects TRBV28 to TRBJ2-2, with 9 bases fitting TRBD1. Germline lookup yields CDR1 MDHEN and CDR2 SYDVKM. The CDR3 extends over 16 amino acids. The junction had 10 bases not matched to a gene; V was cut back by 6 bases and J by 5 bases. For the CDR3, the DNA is TGTGCCAGCAGGCTCGACCGGGACAGGGATACCGGGGAGCTGTTTTTT. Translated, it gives CASRLDRDRDTGELFF.

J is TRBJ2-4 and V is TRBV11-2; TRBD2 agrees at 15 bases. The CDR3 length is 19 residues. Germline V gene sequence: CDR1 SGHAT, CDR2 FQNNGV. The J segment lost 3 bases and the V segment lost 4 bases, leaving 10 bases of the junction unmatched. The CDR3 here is CASSSPGLAGGRGKNIQYF. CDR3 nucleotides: TGTGCCAGCAGCTCCCCCGGACTAGCGGGAGGGAGGGGCAAAAACATTCAGTACTTC.

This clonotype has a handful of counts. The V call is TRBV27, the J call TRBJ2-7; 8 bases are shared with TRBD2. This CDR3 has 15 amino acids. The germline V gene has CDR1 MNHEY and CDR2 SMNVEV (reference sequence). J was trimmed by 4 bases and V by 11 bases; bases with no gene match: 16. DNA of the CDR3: TGTGCCTCCCGGGGAAATAGCGGGGCCTGGTACGAGCAGTACTTC. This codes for CASRGNSGAWYEQYF.

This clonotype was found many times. CDR3 bases: TGCAGCGCCCAGAGGCTAGCAGGGGATGAGCAGTTCTTC. It translates to CSAQRLAGDEQFF. This rearrangement joins TRBV29-1 to TRBJ2-1, with D maybe TRBD1 (6 bases). The germline V and J ends were trimmed by 7 bases and 8 bases, with 18 bases remaining between them. Per the germline V gene, CDR1 is SQVTM and CDR2 is ANQGSEA. The CDR3 spans 13 residues.

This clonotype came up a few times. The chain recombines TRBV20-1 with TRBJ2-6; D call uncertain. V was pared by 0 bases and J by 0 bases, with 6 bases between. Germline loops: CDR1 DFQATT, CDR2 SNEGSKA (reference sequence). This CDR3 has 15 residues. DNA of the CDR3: TGCAGTGCTAGAGATCATTACTCTGGGGCCAACGTCCTGACTTTC. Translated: CSARDHYSGANVLTF.

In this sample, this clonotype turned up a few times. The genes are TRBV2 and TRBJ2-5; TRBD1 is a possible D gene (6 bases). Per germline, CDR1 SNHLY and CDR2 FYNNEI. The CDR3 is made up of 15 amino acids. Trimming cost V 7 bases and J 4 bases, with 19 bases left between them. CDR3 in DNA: TGTGCCAGCACTACCCCTCCCCAAGGGGGAGAGACCCAGTACTTC. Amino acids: CASTTPPQGGETQYF.

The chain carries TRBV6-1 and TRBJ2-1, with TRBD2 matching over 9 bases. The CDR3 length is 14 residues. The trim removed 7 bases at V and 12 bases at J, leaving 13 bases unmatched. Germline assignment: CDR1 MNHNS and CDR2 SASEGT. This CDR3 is CASTTTPSGAPQFF. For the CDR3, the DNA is TGTGCCAGCACCACGACTCCTAGCGGGGCCCCGCAGTTCTTC.

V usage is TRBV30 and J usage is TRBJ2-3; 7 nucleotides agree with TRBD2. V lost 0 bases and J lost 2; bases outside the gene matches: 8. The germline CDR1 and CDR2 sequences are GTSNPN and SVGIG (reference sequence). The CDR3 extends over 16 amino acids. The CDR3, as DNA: TGTGCCTGGAGTGTAAGCGGGGCGGTTTACACAGATACGCAGTATTTT. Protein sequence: CAWSVSGAVYTDTQYF.

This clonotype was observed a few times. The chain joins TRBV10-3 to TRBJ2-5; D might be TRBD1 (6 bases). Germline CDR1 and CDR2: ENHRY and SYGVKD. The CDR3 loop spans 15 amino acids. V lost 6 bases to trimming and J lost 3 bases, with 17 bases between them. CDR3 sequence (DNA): TGTGCCATCAGCGGGATTACAGGGCTGGAAGAGACCCAGTACTTC. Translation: CAISGITGLEETQYF.

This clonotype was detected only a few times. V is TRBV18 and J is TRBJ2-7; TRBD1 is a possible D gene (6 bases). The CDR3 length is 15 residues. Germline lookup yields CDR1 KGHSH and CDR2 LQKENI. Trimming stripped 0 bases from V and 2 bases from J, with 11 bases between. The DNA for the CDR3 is TGTGCCAGCTCACCACCGATTGGACAGACCTACGAGCAGTACTTC. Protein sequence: CASSPPIGQTYEQYF.

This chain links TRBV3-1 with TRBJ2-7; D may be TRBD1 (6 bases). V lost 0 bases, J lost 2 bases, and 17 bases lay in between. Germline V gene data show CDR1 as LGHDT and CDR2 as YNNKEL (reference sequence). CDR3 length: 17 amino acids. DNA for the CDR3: TGTGCCAGCAGCCAAGAAGGGGTGTTGTGGGACACCTACGAGCAGTACTTC. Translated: CASSQEGVLWDTYEQYF.

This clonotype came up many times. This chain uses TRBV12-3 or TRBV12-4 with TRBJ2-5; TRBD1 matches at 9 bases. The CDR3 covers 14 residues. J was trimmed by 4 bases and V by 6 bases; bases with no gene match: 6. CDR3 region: CASSGTGRPETQYF. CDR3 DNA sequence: TGTGCCAGCAGCGGGACAGGGAGGCCAGAGACCCAGTACTTC.